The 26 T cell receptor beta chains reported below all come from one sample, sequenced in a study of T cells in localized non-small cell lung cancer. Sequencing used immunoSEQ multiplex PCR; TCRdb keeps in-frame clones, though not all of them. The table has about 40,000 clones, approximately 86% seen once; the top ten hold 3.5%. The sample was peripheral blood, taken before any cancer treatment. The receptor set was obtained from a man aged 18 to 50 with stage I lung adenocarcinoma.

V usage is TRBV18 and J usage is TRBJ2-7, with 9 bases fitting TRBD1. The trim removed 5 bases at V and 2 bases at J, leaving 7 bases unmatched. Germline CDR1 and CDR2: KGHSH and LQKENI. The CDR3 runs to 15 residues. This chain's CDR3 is CASSWGQGATYEQYF. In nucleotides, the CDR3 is TGTGCCAGCTCATGGGGACAGGGTGCAACCTACGAGCAGTACTTC. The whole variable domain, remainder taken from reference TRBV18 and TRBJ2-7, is NAGVMQNPRHLVRRRGQEARLRCSPMKGHSHVYWYRQLPEEGLKFMVYLQKENIIDESGMPKERFSAEFPKEGPSILRIQQVVRGDSAAYFCASSWGQGATYEQYFGPGTRLTVT.

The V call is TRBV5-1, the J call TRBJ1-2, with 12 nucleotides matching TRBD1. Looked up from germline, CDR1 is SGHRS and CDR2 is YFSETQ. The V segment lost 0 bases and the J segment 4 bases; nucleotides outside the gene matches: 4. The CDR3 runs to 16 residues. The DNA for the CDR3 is TGCGCCAGCAGCTTGGAGGGACAGGGGGCGGTCTATGGCTACACCTTC. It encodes CASSLEGQGAVYGYTF.

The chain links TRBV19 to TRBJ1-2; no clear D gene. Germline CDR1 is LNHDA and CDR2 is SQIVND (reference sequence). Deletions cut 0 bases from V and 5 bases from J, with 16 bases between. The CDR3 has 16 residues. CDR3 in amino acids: CASSIDGRTFRYGYTF. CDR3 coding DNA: TGTGCCAGTAGTATAGATGGACGGACTTTCCGTTATGGCTACACCTTC.

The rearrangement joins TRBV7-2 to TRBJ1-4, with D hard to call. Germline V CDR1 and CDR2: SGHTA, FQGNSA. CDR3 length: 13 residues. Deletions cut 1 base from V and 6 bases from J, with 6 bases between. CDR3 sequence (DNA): TGTGCCAGCAGCTTAGGCGTATATGAAAAACTGTTTTTT. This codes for CASSLGVYEKLFF.

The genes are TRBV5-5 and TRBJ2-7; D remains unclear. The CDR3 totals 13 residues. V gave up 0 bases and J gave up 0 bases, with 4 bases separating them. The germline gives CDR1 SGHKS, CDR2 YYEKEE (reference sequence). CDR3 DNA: TGTGCCAGCAGCTTGGGGTACTCCTACGAGCAGTACTTC. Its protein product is CASSLGYSYEQYF.

The CDR3 loop is CAWEQGSYEQYF. The CDR3 DNA reads as TGTGCCTGGGAACAGGGCTCCTACGAGCAGTACTTC. The chain couples TRBV30 to TRBJ2-7, with a weak D call TRBD1 (6 bases). The CDR3 extends over 12 amino acids. Germline V CDR1 and CDR2: GTSNPN, SVGIG (reference sequence). V shed 5 bases and J shed 0 bases, with 8 bases lying between them.

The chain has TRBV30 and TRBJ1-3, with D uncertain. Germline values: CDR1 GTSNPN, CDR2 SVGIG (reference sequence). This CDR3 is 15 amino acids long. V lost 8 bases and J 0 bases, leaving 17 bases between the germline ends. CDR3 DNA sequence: TGTGCCCTAAAACCCCACGCAAACTCTGGAAACACCATATATTTT. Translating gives CALKPHANSGNTIYF. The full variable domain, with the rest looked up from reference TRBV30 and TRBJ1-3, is SQTIHQWPATLVQPVGSPLSLECTVEGTSNPNLYWYRQAAGRGLQLLFYSVGIGQISSEVPQNLSASRPQDRQFILSSKKLLLSDSGFYLCALKPHANSGNTIYFGEGSWLTVV.

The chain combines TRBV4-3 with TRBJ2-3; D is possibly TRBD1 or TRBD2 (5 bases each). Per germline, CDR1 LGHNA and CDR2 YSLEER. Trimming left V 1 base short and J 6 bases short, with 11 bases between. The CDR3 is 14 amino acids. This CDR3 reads CASSQVLGVDTQYF. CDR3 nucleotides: TGCGCCAGCAGCCAAGTACTGGGGGTCGATACGCAGTATTTT.

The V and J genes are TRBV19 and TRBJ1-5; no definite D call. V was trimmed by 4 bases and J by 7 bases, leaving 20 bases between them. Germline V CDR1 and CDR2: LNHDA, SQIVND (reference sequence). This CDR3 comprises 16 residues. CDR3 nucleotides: TGTGCCAGTAGTACGAACAACCCCCCTGGGTGGCAGCCCCAGCATTTT. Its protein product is CASSTNNPPGWQPQHF.

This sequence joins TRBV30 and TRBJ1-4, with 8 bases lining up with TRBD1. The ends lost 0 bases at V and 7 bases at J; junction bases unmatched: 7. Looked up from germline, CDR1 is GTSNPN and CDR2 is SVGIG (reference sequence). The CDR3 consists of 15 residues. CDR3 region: CAWSVRTGWREKLFF. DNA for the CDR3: TGTGCCTGGAGTGTACGGACAGGGTGGCGTGAAAAACTGTTTTTT.

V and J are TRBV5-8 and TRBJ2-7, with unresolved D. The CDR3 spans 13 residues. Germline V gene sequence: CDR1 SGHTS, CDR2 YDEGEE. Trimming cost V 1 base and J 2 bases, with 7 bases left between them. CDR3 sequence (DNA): TGTGCCAGCAGCTTGACCTCGACCTACGAGCAGTACTTC. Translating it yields CASSLTSTYEQYF.

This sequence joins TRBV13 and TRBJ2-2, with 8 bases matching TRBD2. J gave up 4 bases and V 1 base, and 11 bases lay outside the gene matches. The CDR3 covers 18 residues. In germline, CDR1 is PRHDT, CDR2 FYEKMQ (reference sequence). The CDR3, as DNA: TGTGCCAGCAGCTTAGAGGCGGGACTAGGTCCCCCCACCGGGGAGCTGTTTTTT. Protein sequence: CASSLEAGLGPPTGELFF.

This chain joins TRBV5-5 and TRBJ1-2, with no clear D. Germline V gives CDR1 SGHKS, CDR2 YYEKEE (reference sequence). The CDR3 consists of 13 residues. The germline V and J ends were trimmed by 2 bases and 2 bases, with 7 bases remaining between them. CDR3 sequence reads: CASSFGGNYGYTF. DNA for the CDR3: TGTGCCAGCAGCTTTGGCGGAAACTATGGCTACACCTTC.

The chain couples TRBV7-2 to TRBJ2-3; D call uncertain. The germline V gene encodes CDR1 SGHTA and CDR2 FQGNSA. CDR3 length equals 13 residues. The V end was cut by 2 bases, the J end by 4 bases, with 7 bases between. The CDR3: CASSLSPADTQYF. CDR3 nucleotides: TGTGCCAGCAGCTTAAGTCCGGCAGATACGCAGTATTTT.

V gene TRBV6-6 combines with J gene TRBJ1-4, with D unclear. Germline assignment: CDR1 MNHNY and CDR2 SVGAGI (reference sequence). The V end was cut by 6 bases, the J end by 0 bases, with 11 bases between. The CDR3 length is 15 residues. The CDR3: CASSRIGATNEKLFF. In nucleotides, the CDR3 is TGTGCCAGCAGCCGAATCGGGGCAACTAATGAAAAACTGTTTTTT.

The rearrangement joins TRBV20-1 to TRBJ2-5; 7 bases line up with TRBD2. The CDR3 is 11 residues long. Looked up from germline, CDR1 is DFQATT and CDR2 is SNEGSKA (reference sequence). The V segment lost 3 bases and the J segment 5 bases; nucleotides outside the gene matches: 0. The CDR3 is CSARGGETQYF. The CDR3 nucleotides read TGCAGTGCTAGGGGAGGGGAGACCCAGTACTTC.

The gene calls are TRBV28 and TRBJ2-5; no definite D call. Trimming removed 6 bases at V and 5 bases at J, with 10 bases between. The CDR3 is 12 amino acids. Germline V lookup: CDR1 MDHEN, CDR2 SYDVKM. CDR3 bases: TGTGCCAGCAGCAGAAAGAGGGAGACCCAGTACTTC. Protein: CASSRKRETQYF.

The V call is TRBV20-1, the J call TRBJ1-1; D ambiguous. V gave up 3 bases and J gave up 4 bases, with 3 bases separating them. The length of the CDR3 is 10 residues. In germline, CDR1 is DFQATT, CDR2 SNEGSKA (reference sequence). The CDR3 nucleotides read TGCAGTGCTAGCCGCACTGAAGCTTTCTTT. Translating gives CSASRTEAFF.

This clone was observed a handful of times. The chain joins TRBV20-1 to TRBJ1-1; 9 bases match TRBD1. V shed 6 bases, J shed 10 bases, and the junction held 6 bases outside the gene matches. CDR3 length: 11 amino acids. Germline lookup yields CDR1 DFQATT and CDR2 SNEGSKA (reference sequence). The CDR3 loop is CSAEGQGVAFF. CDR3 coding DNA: TGCAGTGCCGAGGGACAGGGCGTAGCTTTCTTT.

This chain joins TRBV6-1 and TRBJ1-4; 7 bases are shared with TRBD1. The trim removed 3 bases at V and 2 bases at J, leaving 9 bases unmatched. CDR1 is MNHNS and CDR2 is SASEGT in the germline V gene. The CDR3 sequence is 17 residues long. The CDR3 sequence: CASSDRQGGVTNEKLFF. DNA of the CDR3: TGTGCCAGCAGTGACCGACAGGGTGGGGTGACTAATGAAAAACTGTTTTTT.

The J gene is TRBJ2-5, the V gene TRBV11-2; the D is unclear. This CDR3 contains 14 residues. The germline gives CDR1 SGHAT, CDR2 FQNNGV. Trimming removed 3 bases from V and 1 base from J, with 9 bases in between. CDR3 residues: CASSFPGSQETQYF. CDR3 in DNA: TGTGCCAGCAGCTTCCCTGGCAGCCAAGAGACCCAGTACTTC.

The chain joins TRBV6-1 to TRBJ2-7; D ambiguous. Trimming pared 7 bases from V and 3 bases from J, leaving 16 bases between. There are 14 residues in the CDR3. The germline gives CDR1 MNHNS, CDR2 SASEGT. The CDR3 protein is CASTPAGVGYEQYF. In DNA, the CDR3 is TGTGCCAGCACGCCAGCTGGCGTGGGCTACGAGCAGTACTTC.

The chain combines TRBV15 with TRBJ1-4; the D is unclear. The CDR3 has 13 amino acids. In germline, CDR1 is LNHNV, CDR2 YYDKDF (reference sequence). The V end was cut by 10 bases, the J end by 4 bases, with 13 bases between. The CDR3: CAIGRTNNEKLFF. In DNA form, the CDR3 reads TGTGCCATCGGACGGACTAATAATGAAAAACTGTTTTTT. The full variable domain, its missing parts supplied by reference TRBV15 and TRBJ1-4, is DAMVIQNPRYQVTQFGKPVTLSCSQTLNHNVMYWYQQKSSQAPKLLFHYYDKDFNNEADTPDNFQSRRPNTSFCFLDIRSPGLGDTAMYLCAIGRTNNEKLFFGSGTQLSVL.

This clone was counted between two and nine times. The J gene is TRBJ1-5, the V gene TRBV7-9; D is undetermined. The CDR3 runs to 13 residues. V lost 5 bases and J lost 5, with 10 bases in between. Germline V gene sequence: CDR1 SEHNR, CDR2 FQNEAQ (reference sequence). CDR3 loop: CASSPARDQPQHF. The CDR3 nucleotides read TGTGCCAGCAGCCCCGCGCGCGATCAGCCCCAGCATTTT.

The CDR3 DNA is TGTGCCAGCGCGGGCGAACCCTACGAGCAGTACTTC. As protein: CASAGEPYEQYF. The chain recombines TRBV18 with TRBJ2-7; weak D call: TRBD2 (5 bases). Germline V gene data show CDR1 as KGHSH and CDR2 as LQKENI. The CDR3 has 12 amino acids. Trimming cost V 8 bases and J 2 bases, with 10 bases left between them. The whole variable domain, remainder taken from reference TRBV18 and TRBJ2-7, is NAGVMQNPRHLVRRRGQEARLRCSPMKGHSHVYWYRQLPEEGLKFMVYLQKENIIDESGMPKERFSAEFPKEGPSILRIQQVVRGDSAAYFCASAGEPYEQYFGPGTRLTVT.

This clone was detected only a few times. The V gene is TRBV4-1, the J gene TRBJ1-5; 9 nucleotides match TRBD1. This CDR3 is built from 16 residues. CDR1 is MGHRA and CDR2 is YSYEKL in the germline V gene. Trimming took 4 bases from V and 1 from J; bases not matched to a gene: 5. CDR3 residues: CASSLLGTGSNQPQHF. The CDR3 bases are TGCGCCAGCAGCCTCCTGGGGACAGGGAGCAATCAGCCCCAGCATTTT.